These T cell receptor beta chains were read from a single sample in a study of blood T cell repertoires in COVID-19. Sequencing was performed with immunoSEQ multiplex PCR; in TCRdb, only in-frame clones are kept and a portion is missing. The sample shows 240,000 or so clones, approximately 85% of them seen only once. The sequenced sample consisted of peripheral blood. These receptors all come from a man at least 80 years old with acute or convalescent COVID-19. CDR3s include the opening cysteine and the closing phenylalanine or tryptophan. A D gene is named only where the DNA matches it firmly. Size tells how often a clone was seen (once, few, many) or the class of an expanded clone, and some rows leave it out.

d_call j_call v_call clone_size cdr3_nt cdr3_aa
NA TRBJ1-5 TRBV28 NA TGTGCCAGCAATACCCTTGGGACATTGGGGAGTCAGCCCCAGCATTTT CASNTLGTLGSQPQHF
TRBD1 TRBJ2-7 TRBV9 once TGTGCCAGCAGCCCCGCCGGGACAGGGACCCCCTACGAGCAGTACTTC CASSPAGTGTPYEQYF
TRBD2 TRBJ2-7 TRBV3-1/TRBV3-2 NA TGTGCCAGCAGCCAAGGAGTGTCTAGCGGGGCCAACCCTTCCTACGAGCAGTACTTC CASSQGVSSGANPSYEQYF
TRBD2 TRBJ2-1 TRBV24-1 NA TGTGCCACCAGTGATCTCCGGACTAGCGGGGGCCGGAGGAATGAGCAGTTCTTC CATSDLRTSGGRRNEQFF
TRBD1 TRBJ1-2 TRBV18 once TGTGCCAGCTCACCCGGGACAGGGTATGGCTACACCTTC CASSPGTGYGYTF
TRBD1 TRBJ1-5 TRBV7-2 NA TGTGCCAGCAGACCGGACAGGGGGCCAGAACAGCCCCAGCATTTT CASRPDRGPEQPQHF
TRBD2 TRBJ2-5 TRBV7-9 NA TGTGCCAGCAGCTTAGCGGGGCGGGGGGGCCAAGAGACCCAGTACTTC CASSLAGRGGQETQYF
NA TRBJ2-7 TRBV19 NA TGTGCCAGTAGTACCCCCGGACGGGGGTTGTACGAGCAGTACTTC CASSTPGRGLYEQYF
NA TRBJ1-2 TRBV19 NA TGTGCCAGTAGTACACCCGGGACATTGGATGGCTACACCTTC CASSTPGTLDGYTF
TRBD1 TRBJ1-6 TRBV3-1/TRBV3-2 NA TGTGCCAGCAGCCAAGGTGGACAGGGGAGTTCACCCCTCCACTTT CASSQGGQGSSPLHF
NA TRBJ2-3 TRBV7-2 NA TGTGCCAGCAGCCAGGGTGGCGCAGATACGCAGTATTTT CASSQGGADTQYF
NA TRBJ1-1 TRBV5-8 NA TGTGCCAGCAGCTTCTACCAGGGGACCACTGAAGCTTTCTTT CASSFYQGTTEAFF
NA TRBJ2-6 TRBV6-5 NA TGTGCCAGCAGTTACGGGGCGAAAAACGGGGCCAACGTCCTGACTTTC CASSYGAKNGANVLTF
TRBD1 TRBJ1-2 TRBV18 NA TGTGCCAGCTCATCTCCGGGACAGGGAAACTATGGCTACACCTTC CASSSPGQGNYGYTF
TRBD1 TRBJ2-7 TRBV5-4 NA TGTGCCAGCAGCTTGGAACAGGGGATAGGCGAGCAGTACTTC CASSLEQGIGEQYF
NA TRBJ1-5 TRBV6-4 once TGTGCCAGCAGTGATCCGGGGAGGCATAGCAATCAGCCCCAGCATTTT CASSDPGRHSNQPQHF
TRBD1 TRBJ2-3 TRBV9 NA TGTGCCAGCAGCCCCCGACAGGGCCACACAGATACGCAGTATTTT CASSPRQGHTDTQYF
NA TRBJ2-2 TRBV5-8 once TGTGCCAGCAGCTTTCGACAAATGAACACCGGGGAGCTGTTTTTT CASSFRQMNTGELFF
NA TRBJ2-2 TRBV19 NA TGTGCCAGTAGTTTTATAGTTGGTACCGGGGAGCTGTTTTTT CASSFIVGTGELFF
NA TRBJ1-1 TRBV3-1/TRBV3-2 NA TGTGCCAGCAGCCCGAGGGAACAGGGTAGGGAAGCTTTCTTT CASSPREQGREAFF
NA TRBJ2-7 TRBV5-1 NA TGCGCCAGCAGCTTGGAGACAGACGAGCAGTACTTC CASSLETDEQYF
TRBD1 TRBJ1-2 TRBV5-8 NA TGTGCCAGCAGCGCTTGGGACAGCTATGGCTACACCTTC CASSAWDSYGYTF
NA TRBJ1-1 TRBV6-5 few TGTGCCAGCAACCGAGATAGGAACACTGAAGCTTTCTTT CASNRDRNTEAFF
TRBD1 TRBJ2-1 TRBV19 once TGTGCCAGTAGTATGAAGACAGGGTTGGTGCAAGGTGAGCAGTTCTTC CASSMKTGLVQGEQFF
TRBD1 TRBJ1-1 TRBV29-1 NA TGCAGCGTTGGCCGACAGGGCGCTGAAGCTTTCTTT CSVGRQGAEAFF
NA TRBJ1-2 TRBV5-1 many TGCGCCAGCAGCCCCGGAGCAGCTAACTATGGCTACACCTTC CASSPGAANYGYTF
NA TRBJ1-5 TRBV19 NA TGTGCCAGTAGTATGTTGGCGGGCAATCAGCCCCAGCATTTT CASSMLAGNQPQHF
TRBD1 TRBJ1-2 TRBV24-1 few TGTGCCACCAGTGAAGCCGGACAGGGGAACTATGGCTACACCTTC CATSEAGQGNYGYTF
TRBD2 TRBJ2-7 TRBV20-1 once TGCAGTGCTAGTCTTAGCGGGAGGACAAACGAGCAGTACTTC CSASLSGRTNEQYF
NA TRBJ1-6 TRBV4-1 NA TGCGCCAGCAGCCAAGATCGGAGAACAGGCGACCTCCGGTATTCACCCCTCCACTTT CASSQDRRTGDLRYSPLHF
NA TRBJ1-1 TRBV6-6 NA TGTGCCAGCAGTTACCAGTCGGGCACTGAAGCTTTCTTT CASSYQSGTEAFF
NA TRBJ1-2 TRBV28 NA TGTGCCAGCAGGTGGGGGAGGGCTAACTATGGCTACACCTTC CASRWGRANYGYTF
NA TRBJ2-7 TRBV18 NA TGTGCCAGCTCACCGGTCGTCTCCTTTCCGGGCGAGCAGTACTTC CASSPVVSFPGEQYF
NA TRBJ2-7 TRBV18 NA TGTGCCAGCTCATACACAGGGAGCCACGAGCAGTACTTC CASSYTGSHEQYF
NA TRBJ2-5 TRBV28 NA TGTGCCAGCAGTTTTCAGCGCCAGACCCAGTACTTC CASSFQRQTQYF
TRBD1 TRBJ2-7 TRBV5-1 once TGCGCCAGCAGCAGCGGGGACAGGGTGGAGTACGAGCAGTACTTC CASSSGDRVEYEQYF
TRBD1 TRBJ2-1 TRBV11-3 NA TGTGCCAGCAGCTCGGACAGGGGCTCCTACAATGAGCAGTTCTTC CASSSDRGSYNEQFF
NA TRBJ1-5 TRBV7-9 NA TGTGCCAGCAGCTTAGGCGGGGGAAGCCTTCAGCCCCAGCATTTT CASSLGGGSLQPQHF
NA TRBJ1-2 TRBV18 NA TGTGCCAGCTCCCCTGGACTGTACTCTAACTATGGCTACACCTTC CASSPGLYSNYGYTF
TRBD1 TRBJ1-1 TRBV6-6 once TGTGCCAGCAGTCCAGGGGGAGATGAAGCTTTCTTT CASSPGGDEAFF
NA TRBJ1-1 TRBV5-4 once TGTGCCAGCAGCCCCGGGGGGGGACGGGGGGACACTGAAGCTTTCTTT CASSPGGGRGDTEAFF
NA TRBJ1-6 TRBV18 NA TGTGCCAGCTCATCGACAGGTCTTGATTCACCCCTCCACTTT CASSSTGLDSPLHF
NA TRBJ1-5 TRBV7-2 NA TGTGCCAGCAGCTTAGTAGGGGCCAGCAATCAGCCCCAGCATTTT CASSLVGASNQPQHF
TRBD1 TRBJ2-1 TRBV5-1 NA TGCGCCAGCAGCTTTGGACAGGGGGCGAGCGATGAGCAGTTCTTC CASSFGQGASDEQFF
NA TRBJ1-6 TRBV14 NA TGTGCCAGCAGCCAAGTTATGAGGAAATCACCCCTCCACTTT CASSQVMRKSPLHF
NA TRBJ2-1 TRBV7-8 NA TGTGCCAGCAGCCCGAGTTTAAGCTCCTACAATGAGCAGTTCTTC CASSPSLSSYNEQFF
TRBD2 TRBJ2-7 TRBV5-4 few TGTGCCAGCAGCACAGGGACTAGCGGGAGCTACGAGCAGTACTTC CASSTGTSGSYEQYF
NA TRBJ2-7 TRBV5-1 NA TGCGCCAGCAGCTTGGACAGGGGCGGAGGGCCCTTATCCCACGAGCAGTACTTC CASSLDRGGGPLSHEQYF
NA TRBJ1-1 TRBV28 NA TGTGCCAGCAGTCTAAAAGGACAGCACATGAACACTGAAGCTTTCTTT CASSLKGQHMNTEAFF
TRBD1 TRBJ1-2 TRBV6-5 NA TGTGCCAGCAGACAGGGGGCGGAGGACTATGGCTACACCTTC CASRQGAEDYGYTF
TRBD1 TRBJ1-3 TRBV3-1/TRBV3-2 NA TGTGCCAGCAGCCAGGCCGGGACAGGGGGCTTTGGAAACACCATATATTTT CASSQAGTGGFGNTIYF
TRBD1 TRBJ1-5 TRBV7-2 NA TGTGCCAGCAGCTCGGGGACAGGGCTAGTCCAGCCCCAGCATTTT CASSSGTGLVQPQHF
TRBD2 TRBJ2-7 TRBV2 NA TGTGCCAGCGCCACCGGGACTATTCAGTACGAGCAGTACTTC CASATGTIQYEQYF
NA TRBJ2-7 TRBV5-6 NA TGTGCCAGCAGCTTACAGGGCCATGGAGACGAGCAGTACTTC CASSLQGHGDEQYF